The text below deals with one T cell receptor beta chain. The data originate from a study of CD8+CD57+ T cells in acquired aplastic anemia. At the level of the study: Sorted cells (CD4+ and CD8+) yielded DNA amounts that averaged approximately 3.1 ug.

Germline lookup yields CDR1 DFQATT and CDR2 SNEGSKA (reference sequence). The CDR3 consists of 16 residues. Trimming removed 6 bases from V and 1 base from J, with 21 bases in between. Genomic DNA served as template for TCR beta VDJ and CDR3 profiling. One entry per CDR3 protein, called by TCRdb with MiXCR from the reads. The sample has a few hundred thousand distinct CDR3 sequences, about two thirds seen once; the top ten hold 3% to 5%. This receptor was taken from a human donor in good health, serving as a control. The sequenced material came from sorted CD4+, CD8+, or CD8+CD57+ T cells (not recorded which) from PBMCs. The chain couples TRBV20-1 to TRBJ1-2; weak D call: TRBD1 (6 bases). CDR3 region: CSASSEGTPLNYGYTF. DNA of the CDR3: TGCAGTGCCAGTAGCGAAGGGACACCTCTTAACTATGGCTACACCTTC.